Each of the 22 T cell receptor beta chains below was sequenced from the same sample in a study of blood T cell repertoires in COVID-19. Measured with immunoSEQ multiplex PCR; TCRdb has only the in-frame clones, and not every one. The table has 50,000 to 65,000 clones, 85% to 90% seen once. The sequenced sample was peripheral blood. These receptors all stem from a man in his sixties with active COVID-19.

The sample holds one count of this clone. The chain is built from TRBV28 and TRBJ1-6; D unresolved. The V gene's germline CDR1 is MDHEN and CDR2 SYDVKM. The V and J ends lost 4 bases and 7 bases respectively, with 14 bases between them. This CDR3 has 15 amino acids. Here the CDR3 reads CASSSLLRGNSPLHF. DNA for the CDR3: TGTGCCAGCAGTTCCCTGTTGAGAGGCAATTCACCCCTCCACTTT.

The rearrangement uses TRBV18 and TRBJ2-1; 8 nucleotides agree with TRBD2. V shed 3 bases, J shed 1 base, and the junction held 5 bases outside the gene matches. Germline assignment: CDR1 KGHSH and CDR2 LQKENI. This CDR3 is built from 16 residues. In nucleotides, the CDR3 is TGTGCCAGCTCACCCCTGGGACTAGGGTCCTACAATGAGCAGTTCTTC. Its protein is CASSPLGLGSYNEQFF. Filled out from reference TRBV18 and TRBJ2-1, the complete variable domain reads NAGVMQNPRHLVRRRGQEARLRCSPMKGHSHVYWYRQLPEEGLKFMVYLQKENIIDESGMPKERFSAEFPKEGPSILRIQQVVRGDSAAYFCASSPLGLGSYNEQFFGPGTRLTVL.

The gene calls are TRBV6-5 and TRBJ2-1; 9 bases fit TRBD2. This CDR3 is built from 15 residues. From germline, CDR1 is MNHEY and CDR2 SVGAGI. Trimming took 5 bases from V and 4 from J; bases not matched to a gene: 6. CDR3 nucleotides: TGTGCCAGCAGTCCGCGGGAGGGGGGTTACAATGAGCAGTTCTTC. Its translation is CASSPREGGYNEQFF.

The rearrangement joins TRBV19 to TRBJ2-1; 10 nucleotides match TRBD2. CDR1 LNHDA and CDR2 SQIVND come from the germline V gene (reference sequence). V shed 6 bases, J shed 4 bases, and the junction held 15 bases outside the gene matches. The CDR3 has 18 residues. The CDR3: CASRRASGSRSGYNEQFF. Written as DNA, the CDR3 is TGTGCCAGTAGAAGGGCTAGCGGGAGTCGCTCTGGATACAATGAGCAGTTCTTC.

The genes are TRBV6-4 and TRBJ2-6; D gene ambiguous. V was clipped by 2 bases and J by 2 bases, with 4 bases between them. The CDR3 runs to 14 residues. Germline V lookup: CDR1 MRHNA, CDR2 SNTAGT. CDR3 bases: TGTGCCAGCAGTGACCTAGCTGGGGCCAACGTCCTGACTTTC. It encodes CASSDLAGANVLTF.

About this clone itself: At the DNA level, this CDR3 is encoded by other sequences in the same sample as well. The V gene is TRBV28, the J gene TRBJ1-2; possible D gene TRBD1, 6 bases. CDR3 length: 14 residues. Per the germline V gene, CDR1 is MDHEN and CDR2 is SYDVKM. V dropped 6 bases and J dropped 8 bases, with 19 bases sitting between them. CDR3 amino acids: CASRSGGARYGYTF. The CDR3 DNA sequence: TGTGCCAGCAGATCCGGGGGGGCGCGCTACGGCTACACCTTC.

The chain has TRBV15 and TRBJ2-7, with unresolved D. Germline-derived CDR1 and CDR2 are LNHNV and YYDKDF (reference sequence). The CDR3 length is 12 residues. With 2 bases removed from V and 4 bases from J, the gap between germline ends came to 6 bases. In DNA form, the CDR3 reads TGTGCCACCAGCAGATTCCCTTACGAGCAGTACTTC. It specifies CATSRFPYEQYF. Drawing the rest from reference TRBV15 and TRBJ2-7, the complete variable domain is DAMVIQNPRYQVTQFGKPVTLSCSQTLNHNVMYWYQQKSSQAPKLLFHYYDKDFNNEADTPDNFQSRRPNTSFCFLDIRSPGLGDTAMYLCATSRFPYEQYFGPGTRLTVT.

The chain combines TRBV27 with TRBJ2-6; possible D gene TRBD1, 6 bases. The germline V and J ends were trimmed by 5 bases and 4 bases, with 12 bases remaining between them. This CDR3 contains 15 residues. From germline, CDR1 is MNHEY and CDR2 SMNVEV (reference sequence). As DNA, the CDR3 is TGTGCCAGCAGTCCGTCAGGGGCCGGGGCCAACGTCCTGACTTTC. This codes for CASSPSGAGANVLTF. The full variable domain, with the rest looked up from reference TRBV27 and TRBJ2-6, is EAQVTQNPRYLITVTGKKLTVTCSQNMNHEYMSWYRQDPGLGLRQIYYSMNVEVTDKGDVPEGYKVSRKEKRNFPLILESPSPNQTSLYFCASSPSGAGANVLTFGAGSRLTVL.

V is TRBV18 and J is TRBJ2-3; D perhaps matches TRBD1 (5 bases). The germline V and J ends were trimmed by 2 bases and 0 bases, with 12 bases remaining between them. The CDR3 covers 16 residues. Per the germline V gene, CDR1 is KGHSH and CDR2 is LQKENI. CDR3 in DNA: TGTGCCAGCTCACCAACGATGGACATTAGCACAGATACGCAGTATTTT. Protein: CASSPTMDISTDTQYF.

This sequence joins TRBV4-1 and TRBJ1-4, with 10 positions matching TRBD1. Germline V gene sequence: CDR1 MGHRA, CDR2 YSYEKL. CDR3 size: 20 residues. The V segment lost 1 base and the J segment 0 bases; nucleotides outside the gene matches: 11. The CDR3 DNA reads TGCGCCAGCAGCCAAGGCCCACCCGGGACAGGGGCCTCAACTAATGAAAAACTGTTTTTT. It yields the protein CASSQGPPGTGASTNEKLFF.

The V gene is TRBV19, the J gene TRBJ2-3, with D maybe TRBD2 (6 bases). CDR3 size: 14 residues. Germline V gene data show CDR1 as LNHDA and CDR2 as SQIVND (reference sequence). Between the trimmed V and J ends, which lost 7 bases and 2 bases, there was a span of 13 bases. CDR3 loop: CASTNGGNTDTQYF. CDR3 DNA: TGTGCCAGTACCAATGGCGGGAACACAGATACGCAGTATTTT. Combining the CDR3 with reference TRBV19 and TRBJ2-3 gives the whole variable domain DGGITQSPKYLFRKEGQNVTLSCEQNLNHDAMYWYRQDPGQGLRLIYYSQIVNDFQKGDIAEGYSVSREKKESFPLTVTSAQKNPTAFYLCASTNGGNTDTQYFGPGTRLTVL.

In its sample, this clone was seen once. This sequence joins TRBV28 and TRBJ1-1, with 7 bases lining up with TRBD1. J was trimmed by 8 bases and V by 6 bases; bases with no gene match: 6. The germline V gene encodes CDR1 MDHEN and CDR2 SYDVKM. The CDR3 runs to 12 residues. CDR3: CASRESGQEAFF. The CDR3 nucleotides read TGTGCCAGCAGGGAGTCGGGACAGGAAGCTTTCTTT. The full variable domain, its missing parts supplied by reference TRBV28 and TRBJ1-1, is DVKVTQSSRYLVKRTGEKVFLECVQDMDHENMFWYRQDPGLGLRLIYFSYDVKMKEKGDIPEGYSVSREKKERFSLILESASTNQTSMYLCASRESGQEAFFGQGTRLTVV.

This chain uses TRBV12-5 with TRBJ1-1; D unclear. Germline CDR1 LGHNT, CDR2 FRNRAP. The CDR3 loop spans 12 amino acids. The ends were cut back, 3 bases at V and 11 bases at J, with 13 bases in the middle. The DNA of the CDR3 is TGTGCTAGTGGTTTAGACCAGACGGGGGCTTTCTTT. Amino acid sequence: CASGLDQTGAFF.

In this sample, this clone turned up once. This rearrangement joins TRBV27 to TRBJ1-2, with D possibly TRBD1 on 6 matching bases. Germline loops: CDR1 MNHEY, CDR2 SMNVEV (reference sequence). Trimming left V 2 bases short and J 8 bases short, with 12 bases between. The CDR3 has 13 residues. For the CDR3, the DNA is TGTGCCAGCAGTTTACCTACAGGGTTGGGCTACACCTTC. It yields the protein CASSLPTGLGYTF.

The gene calls are TRBV28 and TRBJ1-4; no clear D. Germline CDR1 and CDR2: MDHEN and SYDVKM. The CDR3 extends over 13 amino acids. As DNA, the CDR3 is TGTGCAGCGCGGGCCGCACCTAATGAAAAACTGTTTTTT. This sequence encodes CAARAAPNEKLFF.

The chain employs TRBV18 and TRBJ1-4; 7 positions match TRBD1. V lost 6 bases and J lost 7; bases outside the gene matches: 11. CDR1 and CDR2 (germline): KGHSH, LQKENI. The CDR3 covers 15 residues. CDR3 residues: CASSPTNRGGEKLFF. CDR3 bases: TGTGCCAGCTCCCCAACGAACAGGGGAGGTGAAAAACTGTTTTTT. Full variable domain (missing parts from reference TRBV18 and TRBJ1-4): NAGVMQNPRHLVRRRGQEARLRCSPMKGHSHVYWYRQLPEEGLKFMVYLQKENIIDESGMPKERFSAEFPKEGPSILRIQQVVRGDSAAYFCASSPTNRGGEKLFFGSGTQLSVL.

A remark on this clone: The sample contains more than one DNA sequence encoding this CDR3. The rearrangement links TRBV18 to TRBJ2-2; D gene ambiguous. CDR1 and CDR2 from the germline V gene are KGHSH and LQKENI. CDR3 length equals 15 residues. Trimming took off 3 bases at V and 7 bases at J, with 15 bases between the two ends. The CDR3 loop is CASSPRSPSNGELFF. The CDR3 bases are TGTGCCAGCTCACCCAGGTCTCCATCTAACGGGGAGCTGTTTTTT.

This rearrangement joins TRBV4-3 to TRBJ1-6; possibly TRBD1 for D (6 bases). The CDR3 length is 15 residues. V was clipped by 5 bases and J by 5 bases, with 13 bases between them. Germline V gene data show CDR1 as LGHNA and CDR2 as YSLEER. The CDR3: CASSALQGDNSPLHF. As DNA, the CDR3 is TGCGCCAGCAGCGCACTACAGGGAGATAATTCACCCCTCCACTTT.

The sample holds one count of this clone. The DNA of the CDR3 is TGTGCCAGCAGCTCCTCAGTGTTGGTGGAGACCCAGTACTTC. Translation: CASSSSVLVETQYF. The chain employs TRBV7-6 and TRBJ2-5; D remains unclear. CDR1 SGHVS and CDR2 FNYEAQ come from the germline V gene. CDR3 length: 14 residues. The ends were cut back, 4 bases at V and 5 bases at J, with 14 bases in the middle.

This clone was seen a few times. The chain combines TRBV5-6 with TRBJ2-7; 7 bases map to TRBD2. Germline V gives CDR1 SGHDT, CDR2 YYEEEE. The ends lost 0 bases at V and 2 bases at J; junction bases unmatched: 8. The CDR3 sequence is 16 residues long. CDR3 DNA sequence: TGTGCCAGCAGCTTGGTTCGCAGCGGGAAACCCTACGAGCAGTACTTC. Its protein product is CASSLVRSGKPYEQYF.

This rearrangement joins TRBV3-1 (or the pseudogene TRBV3-2) to TRBJ2-7, with 14 bases lining up with TRBD2. Germline assignment: CDR1 LGHDT and CDR2 YNNKEL (reference sequence). Germline trimming cut 4 bases from V and 7 bases from J; bases unmatched to any gene: 6. The CDR3 is 15 amino acids. The CDR3 nucleotides read TGTGCCAGCAGCCCCAGACTAGCGGGAGGGTGGGAGCAGTACTTC. It codes for CASSPRLAGGWEQYF.

This rearrangement joins TRBV4-2 to TRBJ2-5, with 9 bases identical to TRBD1. J gave up 6 bases and V 3 bases, and 11 bases lay outside the gene matches. Germline loops: CDR1 LGHNA, CDR2 YNFKEQ. The CDR3 sequence is 16 residues long. In DNA form, the CDR3 reads TGTGCCAGCAGCCAGCTACCGGGACAGGGTCTCCAGACCCAGTACTTC. Its translation: CASSQLPGQGLQTQYF.